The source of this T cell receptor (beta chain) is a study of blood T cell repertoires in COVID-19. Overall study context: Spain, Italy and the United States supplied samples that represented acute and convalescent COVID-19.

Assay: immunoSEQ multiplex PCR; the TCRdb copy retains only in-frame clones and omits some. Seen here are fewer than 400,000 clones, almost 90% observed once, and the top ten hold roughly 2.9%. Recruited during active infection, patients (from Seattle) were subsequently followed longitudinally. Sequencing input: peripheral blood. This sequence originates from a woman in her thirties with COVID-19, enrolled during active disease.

The CDR3, as DNA: TGTGCCAGCAAGACGACAGGGCCTATCCTCTACGAGCAGTACTTC. Its protein product is CASKTTGPILYEQYF. The chain joins TRBV28 to TRBJ2-7; 7 bases map to TRBD1. With 7 bases clipped from V and 3 bases from J, the junction kept 12 bases outside the gene matches. CDR3 length equals 15 residues. Germline V gene lookup returns CDR1 MDHEN and CDR2 SYDVKM.